Presented here are 15 T cell receptor beta chains from one specimen sequenced in a study of CD8 T cells in Susac syndrome (dated by TCRdb to between 2018 and 2021). Receptors were amplified or captured by the immunoSEQ multiplex PCR assay. RNA was extracted using the RNeasy kit, and roughly 0.5 to 1 microgram was reverse transcribed with random hexamers. TCRdb redid the processing of the public reads, applying fastp at Q25 and MiXCR, and retained in-frame beta chains. One record per CDR3 amino acid sequence lists the most common genes and DNA. The sample table lists approximately 120,000 distinct CDR3 sequences, less than 97% of them with a count of one. The ten top clones hold under 0.1% of the sample. The sample comprised CD4+ T cells from PBMCs. Source of these receptors: a human donor in good health.

The chain carries TRBV28 and TRBJ1-2; D not certain. This CDR3 contains 15 residues. CDR1 MDHEN and CDR2 SYDVKM come from the germline V gene. Trimming cost V 3 bases and J 1 base, with 12 bases left between them. The CDR3 sequence: CASSFARPRNYGYTF. The CDR3 DNA sequence: TGTGCCAGCAGTTTTGCCCGACCTCGTAACTATGGCTACACCTTC.

The chain links TRBV3-1 to TRBJ2-1; the D is unclear. The CDR3 extends over 11 amino acids. Germline CDR1 is LGHDT and CDR2 is YNNKEL (reference sequence). Trimming removed 2 bases at V and 7 bases at J, with 3 bases between. The CDR3 sequence is CASSQRNEQFF. The DNA for the CDR3 is TGTGCCAGCAGCCAAAGGAATGAGCAGTTCTTC.

The gene calls are TRBV11-3 and TRBJ1-1; D is perhaps TRBD1 (6 bases). The CDR3 totals 14 residues. CDR1 is SGHNT and CDR2 is YENEEA in the germline V gene. The V end lost 3 bases, the J end lost 1 base, and 9 bases lay between the germline ends. The CDR3 DNA follows: TGTGCCAGCAGCTTCCGACAGGAGAACACTGAAGCTTTCTTT. This gives the protein CASSFRQENTEAFF.

This clonotype has just one count. This chain connects TRBV5-1 to TRBJ2-1, with D unresolved. The germline V gene has CDR1 SGHRS and CDR2 YFSETQ. The CDR3 runs to 15 residues. V dropped 0 bases and J dropped 2 bases, with 9 bases sitting between them. The chain's CDR3 is CASSLEPGTYNEQFF. The CDR3 DNA is TGCGCCAGCAGCTTGGAACCCGGCACCTACAATGAGCAGTTCTTC.

V is TRBV7-9 and J is TRBJ2-7; D is undetermined. Per germline, CDR1 SEHNR and CDR2 FQNEAQ (reference sequence). V lost 5 bases and J lost 0, with 11 bases in between. The CDR3 length is 14 residues. The CDR3 DNA sequence: TGTGCCAGCAGCCCCCAGGCGAGCTCCTACGAGCAGTACTTC. Translation: CASSPQASSYEQYF.

This clonotype showed up just once. The chain links TRBV3-1 to TRBJ1-1; D is uncertain. The CDR3 covers 14 residues. Germline V gene sequence: CDR1 LGHDT, CDR2 YNNKEL (reference sequence). Between the trimmed V and J ends, which lost 1 base and 1 base, there was a span of 7 bases. This CDR3 reads CASSQVNWNTEAFF. The CDR3, as DNA: TGTGCCAGCAGCCAAGTAAACTGGAACACTGAAGCTTTCTTT.

The chain couples TRBV18 to TRBJ2-2; TRBD1 matches 7 bases. This CDR3 has 15 amino acids. The V gene end was trimmed by 4 bases and the J gene end by 3 bases; junction bases not matched to a gene: 5. Germline assignment: CDR1 KGHSH and CDR2 LQKENI. CDR3 nucleotide sequence: TGTGCCAGCTCACAAAACCAGGGGGACACCGGGGAGCTGTTTTTT. Encoded protein: CASSQNQGDTGELFF. The entire variable domain, with the rest obtained from reference TRBV18 and TRBJ2-2, is as follows: NAGVMQNPRHLVRRRGQEARLRCSPMKGHSHVYWYRQLPEEGLKFMVYLQKENIIDESGMPKERFSAEFPKEGPSILRIQQVVRGDSAAYFCASSQNQGDTGELFFGEGSRLTVL.

This sequence joins TRBV7-2 and TRBJ1-2; tentative D call: TRBD1 (6 bases). Between the trimmed V and J ends, which lost 2 bases and 4 bases, there was a span of 11 bases. Germline V gene data show CDR1 as SGHTA and CDR2 as FQGNSA. The CDR3 spans 14 residues. The CDR3 coding sequence is TGTGCCAGCAGCTTATCGACAGGAATCTATGGCTACACCTTC. It is translated as CASSLSTGIYGYTF.

The chain employs TRBV29-1 and TRBJ2-5; D gene ambiguous. V was cut by 5 bases and J by 0 bases, with 4 bases left in between. CDR1 is SQVTM and CDR2 is ANQGSEA in the germline V gene. This CDR3 region has 11 residues. This chain's CDR3 is CSVPYQETQYF. DNA of the CDR3: TGCAGCGTTCCGTACCAAGAGACCCAGTACTTC.

CDR3: CASSPQREAFTDTQYF. CDR3 bases: TGTGCCAGCAGCCCTCAGCGGGAGGCCTTCACAGATACGCAGTATTTT. This chain joins TRBV4-2 and TRBJ2-3, with 9 bases aligning to TRBD2. This CDR3 comprises 16 residues. The V gene end was trimmed by 4 bases and the J gene end by 2 bases; junction bases not matched to a gene: 7. Germline assignment: CDR1 LGHNA and CDR2 YNFKEQ.

The rearrangement links TRBV10-3 to TRBJ2-5, with no clear D. Trimming left V 1 base short and J 4 bases short, with 10 bases between. This CDR3 is built from 14 residues. Germline V lookup: CDR1 ENHRY, CDR2 SYGVKD. The CDR3 reads CAISEWQPRETQYF. CDR3 coding DNA: TGTGCCATCAGTGAGTGGCAGCCCAGAGAGACCCAGTACTTC.

The rearrangement uses TRBV12-3 or TRBV12-4 and TRBJ2-5, with D maybe TRBD1 (6 bases). The CDR3 contains 14 residues. Trimming shortened V by 4 bases and J by 5 bases, and 14 bases separated the two germline ends. The CDR3, as DNA: TGTGCCAGCAGTTGGCAGGGGTCTCGGGAGACCCAGTACTTC. Translating it yields CASSWQGSRETQYF.

This chain links TRBV24-1 with TRBJ2-1; tentatively, D is TRBD1 (6 bases). The CDR3 contains 13 residues. The germline V gene encodes CDR1 KGHDR and CDR2 SFDVKD. Trimming removed 4 bases at V and 8 bases at J, with 11 bases between. This CDR3 reads CATSEQGRDEQFF. The CDR3 DNA reads TGTGCCACCAGTGAACAGGGACGGGATGAGCAGTTCTTC.

This clonotype occurred once. The J gene is TRBJ2-7, the V gene TRBV29-1; D remains ambiguous. This CDR3 comprises 13 residues. V shed 4 bases and J shed 3 bases, with 13 bases lying between them. The germline V gene has CDR1 SQVTM and CDR2 ANQGSEA. CDR3 sequence reads: CSVARKLGYEQYF. As DNA, the CDR3 is TGCAGCGTTGCCCGGAAATTGGGCTACGAGCAGTACTTC.

The V gene is TRBV5-1, the J gene TRBJ2-7, with 9 bases matching TRBD1. The junction had 6 bases not matched to a gene; V was cut back by 2 bases and J by 6 bases. The CDR3 is 14 amino acids. Germline V gives CDR1 SGHRS, CDR2 YFSETQ. CDR3 loop: CASSLTLTGGEQYF. In nucleotides, the CDR3 is TGCGCCAGCAGCTTAACGTTGACAGGGGGCGAGCAGTACTTC.